The 13 T cell receptor beta chains in this list originate from one sample, sequenced in a study of blood T cell repertoires in COVID-19. The assay was immunoSEQ multiplex PCR, and TCRdb's table has in-frame clones only and misses some. In the table there are approximately 76,000 clones, about 90% of which are singletons. The material sequenced was peripheral blood. The origin of the receptors is a human donor in a cohort sampled during active COVID-19.

The rearrangement links TRBV3-1 (or the pseudogene TRBV3-2) to TRBJ1-2; weak D call: TRBD1 (5 bases). The germline V and J ends were trimmed by 2 bases and 7 bases, with 8 bases remaining between them. This CDR3 has 12 residues. Germline V CDR1 and CDR2: LGHDT, YNNKEL (reference sequence). The CDR3 DNA sequence: TGTGCCAGCAGCCAAAGACAGCGTGGCTACACCTTC. This codes for CASSQRQRGYTF.

The chain recombines TRBV5-1 with TRBJ2-3; 8 bases are a match to TRBD2. V gave up 1 base and J gave up 4 bases; unmatched junction bases: 2. The germline V gene has CDR1 SGHRS and CDR2 YFSETQ. There are 14 residues in the CDR3. This CDR3 is CASSLPGGADTQYF. The CDR3 bases are TGCGCCAGCAGCTTGCCGGGAGGGGCAGATACGCAGTATTTT.

The chain links TRBV28 to TRBJ1-1; 8 bases fit TRBD1. The CDR3 has 14 residues. Germline V CDR1 and CDR2: MDHEN, SYDVKM. V dropped 4 bases and J dropped 4; count of bases not matched to a gene: 5. CDR3 DNA sequence: TGTGCCAGCAGTTCAGGACAGGGTGGCACTGAAGCTTTCTTT. Encoded protein: CASSSGQGGTEAFF.

The chain uses TRBV28 and TRBJ1-2; 7 bases agree with TRBD1. Trimming at V came to 8 bases and at J to 5 bases, leaving 5 bases not matched to a gene. The CDR3 has 12 amino acids. Germline-derived CDR1 and CDR2 are MDHEN and SYDVKM. CDR3 sequence (DNA): TGTGCCAGCCAGGGGGGCTTGTATGGCTACACCTTC. It is translated as CASQGGLYGYTF.

The V gene is TRBV9, the J gene TRBJ1-2, with 7 positions matching TRBD1. Trimming at V came to 1 base and at J to 8 bases, leaving 5 bases not matched to a gene. The CDR3 is made up of 13 amino acids. Germline V lookup: CDR1 SGDLS, CDR2 YYNGEE. The CDR3 region is CASSVQQGVGYTF. Here the CDR3 DNA reads TGTGCCAGCAGCGTACAGCAGGGGGTGGGCTACACCTTC. Full variable domain (rest looked up from reference TRBV9 and TRBJ1-2): DSGVTQTPKHLITATGQRVTLRCSPRSGDLSVYWYQQSLDQGLQFLIQYYNGEERAKGNILERFSAQQFPDLHSELNLSSLELGDSALYFCASSVQQGVGYTFGSGTRLTVV.

DNA of the CDR3: TGTGCCAGCAGCTTAGATGCGGGGGGCGGGGCTTTCTTT. Its protein product is CASSLDAGGGAFF. V gene TRBV7-9 combines with J gene TRBJ1-1, with D possibly being TRBD1 (6 bases). The CDR3 has 13 amino acids. With 1 base removed from V and 11 bases from J, the gap between germline ends came to 14 bases. CDR1 and CDR2 (germline): SEHNR, FQNEAQ (reference sequence).

The chain joins TRBV7-2 to TRBJ2-1; D is uncertain. Trimming cost V 0 bases and J 15 bases, with 12 bases left between them. This CDR3 is built from 12 residues. Germline V CDR1 and CDR2: SGHTA, FQGNSA. In DNA form, the CDR3 reads TGTGCCAGCAGCTTAGCCTTTCCCGGCGGGTTCTTC. Translating gives CASSLAFPGGFF.

V is TRBV19 and J is TRBJ2-1, with 8 positions matching TRBD2. CDR3 size: 16 residues. Germline V gives CDR1 LNHDA, CDR2 SQIVND (reference sequence). The trim removed 2 bases at V and 4 bases at J, leaving 7 bases unmatched. This CDR3 reads CASSIFPGLVYNEQFF. CDR3 bases: TGTGCCAGTAGTATATTTCCGGGACTAGTATACAATGAGCAGTTCTTC.

The CDR3 loop reads CASSNIQGASYEQYF. The CDR3 DNA reads TGCGCCAGCAGCAACATACAGGGGGCCTCCTACGAGCAGTACTTC. The chain uses TRBV5-1 and TRBJ2-7, with TRBD1 matching over 9 bases. V shed 4 bases and J 0 bases; nucleotides not matched to a gene: 5. This CDR3 has 15 amino acids. The germline CDR1 and CDR2 sequences are SGHRS and YFSETQ.

This clone was counted a single time. V and J are TRBV5-6 and TRBJ2-7, with unresolved D. The CDR3 runs 13 residues. Per germline, CDR1 SGHDT and CDR2 YYEEEE. Trimming removed 3 bases from V and 2 bases from J, with 9 bases in between. The CDR3 is CASSWATAYEQYF. CDR3 coding DNA: TGTGCCAGCAGCTGGGCTACGGCCTACGAGCAGTACTTC. Full variable domain (outside the CDR3, taken from reference TRBV5-6 and TRBJ2-7): DAGVTQSPTHLIKTRGQQVTLRCSPKSGHDTVSWYQQALGQGPQFIFQYYEEEERQRGNFPDRFSGHQFPNYSSELNVNALLLGDSALYLCASSWATAYEQYFGPGTRLTVT.

The chain employs TRBV7-2 and TRBJ2-2; 11 nucleotides match TRBD2. This CDR3 comprises 15 residues. Trimming at V came to 2 bases and at J to 6 bases, leaving 2 bases not matched to a gene. Germline CDR1 reads SGHTA; CDR2 reads FQGNSA. The CDR3 DNA sequence: TGTGCCAGCAGCTTATTAGCGGGGGGGCCCGGGGAGCTGTTTTTT. Its translation: CASSLLAGGPGELFF.

This chain connects TRBV2 to TRBJ2-2, with 7 bases identical to TRBD1. Trimming took 2 bases from V and 6 from J; bases not matched to a gene: 0. Germline assignment: CDR1 SNHLY and CDR2 FYNNEI. The CDR3 runs to 13 residues. Written as DNA, the CDR3 is TGTGCCAGCAGTGAACAGGGGGCCGGGGAGCTGTTTTTT. It specifies CASSEQGAGELFF.

The chain is built from TRBV12-3 or TRBV12-4 and TRBJ1-2, with a weak D call TRBD1 (5 bases). Trimming pared 6 bases from V and 0 bases from J, leaving 8 bases between. The CDR3 sequence is 13 residues long. The CDR3 coding sequence is TGTGCCAGCAGGGGGCCAACTAACTATGGCTACACCTTC. Protein product: CASRGPTNYGYTF.